The text below deals with one T cell receptor (beta chain). No antigen is known for it. There are no base qualities to consult, and no much larger clone falls within one base. At diagnosis, peripheral blood, uninvolved tumor-adjacent lung and tumor were collected and stored as a combination of fresh-frozen and FFPE material. For TCR repertoire profiling, the blood samples were analyzed as peripheral blood mononuclear cells. This sample is drawn from a study of T cells in localized non-small cell lung cancer (dated by TCRdb to about 2020). Regarding the complete study: Comparing tumors with uninvolved tumor-adjacent lungs, the study looked at the T cell repertoires of around 250 patients with early-stage NSCLC. The cohort comprised a few hundred treatment-naïve NSCLC patients with resected, localized lung tumors. A mean age of approximately 66 years was recorded for the NSCLC patients, of whom roughly 130 were male and more than 85 were female.

Reading the germline V gene gives CDR1 SNHLY and CDR2 FYNNEI. The CDR3 covers 14 residues, taking in both the cysteine and the phenylalanine. The only DNA kept is the CDR3, 42 bases in frame from the first base. Ends trimmed: V by 6 bases, J by 7 bases; bases unmatched to a gene: 6. The immunoSEQ Assay was used to sequence TCR beta CDR3 regions from DNA. For the original study's pipeline: T cell density was computed as TCR beta template counts normalized to usable DNA estimated by amplifying housekeeping genes. Richness was estimated using the preseqR package, with extrapolation to 400,000 templates for PBMC samples and to 120,000 templates for tissue samples. Clonality was defined as one minus Pielou's evenness. To identify tissue-enriched TCRs, differential abundance testing was run on productive amino-acid clonotypes with a minimum total count of 5 and an alpha of 0.1. The Jaccard Index and the Morisita Overlap Index were used to measure repertoire overlap between compartments. TCR beta CDR3s were clustered by GLIPH together with public tetramer-defined viral CDR3s, and at least three viral sequences plus V-gene enrichment were required for viral motifs. TCRdb's version of the immuneACCESS table is confined to in-frame rearrangements and falls short of the full clone set. An unresolved V gene accounts for under half of the shortfall where checked; the remainder is of unknown origin. From that table come the V and J calls and clone size; the DNA was used to work out D and trimming. This sample has around 35,000 clones in its table, and 93% of those were observed once. Of the sample, roughly 7.9% falls within the top ten clones.

The full study reports these points: Because the study design was exploratory, TCR variables were selected using unadjusted p-values without false-discovery rate correction. Multi-region tumor sequencing was not performed, so intratumor heterogeneity could not be excluded. Uninvolved tumor-adjacent lung showed the highest T cell clonality, higher than tumor, which suggests more focused antigenic responses in the uninvolved tumor-adjacent lung. Longer overall survival was associated with higher T cell density in blood, whereas shorter survival was associated with higher clonality in adjacent lung. Of the top 100 tumor clones, a median of roughly 53 were detected in paired uninvolved adjacent lung; around 27 were also among that lung's top 100.

Source: peripheral blood, taken before any cancer treatment. This sequence was found in a female donor of 60 years or more with stage I lung adenocarcinoma. The sequence joins TRBV2 to TRBJ1-2; TRBD1 agrees with 12 junctional bases. The CDR3 sequence is CASRLGQGATGYTF. The bases are TGTGCCAGCAGACTGGGACAGGGGGCTACTGGCTACACCTTC.